Listed below are T cell receptor beta chains from one sample, sequenced in a study of blood T cell repertoires in COVID-19. TCRdb's copy holds only in-frame clones and misses some; the assay was immunoSEQ multiplex PCR. The sample consists of around 160,000 clones, approximately 86% of them appearing once. Material: PBMCs or T cells enriched from blood (not recorded which). The origin of the receptors is a woman aged 40 to 50 who had been exposed to COVID-19. Each CDR3 is given with its conserved first and last residue. Each record gives: V gene, J gene, clone size, D gene, CDR3 DNA, CDR3 protein. D genes are given only for firm matches. Clone size is stated in some rows and not others, as once, few, many or a class when expanded.

V gene: TRBV3-1/TRBV3-2; J gene: TRBJ2-1; clone size: few; D gene: TRBD2; CDR3 DNA: TGTGCCAGCAGCCAATCCTCTAGCGGGGGACTGTTCTTC; CDR3 protein: CASSQSSSGGLFF
V gene: TRBV7-9; J gene: TRBJ2-5; clone size: once; D gene: TRBD2; CDR3 DNA: TGTGCCAGCAGCTCGACTAGCGGGGAAGAGACCCAGTACTTC; CDR3 protein: CASSSTSGEETQYF
V gene: TRBV5-1; J gene: TRBJ2-1; clone size: -; D gene: TRBD2; CDR3 DNA: TGCGCCAGCAGCTTGGGCGGGACTAGCGAGGCCAATGAGCAGTTCTTC; CDR3 protein: CASSLGGTSEANEQFF
V gene: TRBV5-4; J gene: TRBJ2-3; clone size: -; D gene: -; CDR3 DNA: TGTGCCAGCAGCAGCGGAAGTAACACAGATACGCAGTATTTT; CDR3 protein: CASSSGSNTDTQYF
V gene: TRBV7-3; J gene: TRBJ2-3; clone size: -; D gene: -; CDR3 DNA: TGTGCCAGCAGCTTCGGGGATAGCACAGATACGCAGTATTTT; CDR3 protein: CASSFGDSTDTQYF
V gene: TRBV27; J gene: TRBJ1-5; clone size: -; D gene: -; CDR3 DNA: TGTGCCAGCCCCCGCTCACGTCCCGTCTACAATCAGCCCCAGCATTTT; CDR3 protein: CASPRSRPVYNQPQHF
V gene: TRBV7-2; J gene: TRBJ2-3; clone size: -; D gene: TRBD2; CDR3 DNA: TGTGCCAGCAGCTCCGGGACTAGCGGACGCACAGATACGCAGTATTTT; CDR3 protein: CASSSGTSGRTDTQYF
V gene: TRBV24-1; J gene: TRBJ2-7; clone size: -; D gene: TRBD1; CDR3 DNA: TGTGCCACCAGTGATGGGGACAGAGAGCAGTACTTC; CDR3 protein: CATSDGDREQYF
V gene: TRBV28; J gene: TRBJ1-3; clone size: -; D gene: -; CDR3 DNA: TGTGCCAGCAGTCCCCGGGGGGTATCTGGAAACACCATATATTTT; CDR3 protein: CASSPRGVSGNTIYF
V gene: TRBV5-8; J gene: TRBJ2-1; clone size: -; D gene: TRBD1; CDR3 DNA: TGTGCCAGCAGCTCAGAACAGGGGGTTCGGGAGCAGTTCTTC; CDR3 protein: CASSSEQGVREQFF
V gene: TRBV9; J gene: TRBJ2-1; clone size: -; D gene: -; CDR3 DNA: TGTGCCAGCAGCGTTACAGTCTTCTCCTACAATGAGCAGTTCTTC; CDR3 protein: CASSVTVFSYNEQFF
V gene: TRBV15; J gene: TRBJ1-5; clone size: once; D gene: -; CDR3 DNA: TGTGCCACCAGCAGAGAGCGGATTAGCAATCAGCCCCAGCATTTT; CDR3 protein: CATSRERISNQPQHF
V gene: TRBV7-3; J gene: TRBJ1-2; clone size: few; D gene: TRBD1; CDR3 DNA: TGTGCCAGCAGCTTAGAAGCGACAGGGAAATGGGAAGGCTACACCTTC; CDR3 protein: CASSLEATGKWEGYTF
V gene: TRBV7-2; J gene: TRBJ2-7; clone size: -; D gene: TRBD2; CDR3 DNA: TGTGCCTCCTGCCCCAGCGGGAGGGCCTACGAGCAGTACTTC; CDR3 protein: CASCPSGRAYEQYF
V gene: TRBV7-9; J gene: TRBJ2-7; clone size: -; D gene: TRBD1; CDR3 DNA: TGTGCCAGCAGCCCCGACAGGGGCCGCCAAGAGCAGTACTTC; CDR3 protein: CASSPDRGRQEQYF
V gene: TRBV27; J gene: TRBJ1-3; clone size: -; D gene: TRBD1; CDR3 DNA: TGTGCCAGCAGTATCAGGGGGATCGGAAACACCATATATTTT; CDR3 protein: CASSIRGIGNTIYF
V gene: TRBV7-6; J gene: TRBJ1-4; clone size: -; D gene: -; CDR3 DNA: TGTGCCAGCAGTAGGGGGGGACGTAATGAAAAACTGTTTTTT; CDR3 protein: CASSRGGRNEKLFF
V gene: TRBV4-3; J gene: TRBJ2-2; clone size: -; D gene: -; CDR3 DNA: TGCGCCAGCAGCCAAGATTCCCTAAACACCGGGGAGCTGTTTTTT; CDR3 protein: CASSQDSLNTGELFF
V gene: TRBV7-8; J gene: TRBJ2-7; clone size: -; D gene: TRBD1; CDR3 DNA: TGTGCCAGCAGCTCCGGGACAGGGCTAACCTACGAGCAGTACTTC; CDR3 protein: CASSSGTGLTYEQYF
V gene: TRBV5-6; J gene: TRBJ2-1; clone size: -; D gene: -; CDR3 DNA: TGTGCCAGCAGTAAAACCCCGGGAAATGAGCAGTTCTTC; CDR3 protein: CASSKTPGNEQFF
V gene: TRBV10-3; J gene: TRBJ1-2; clone size: once; D gene: -; CDR3 DNA: TGTGCCATCAGTGAGGCCAACAGCTATGGCTACACCTTC; CDR3 protein: CAISEANSYGYTF
V gene: TRBV7-9; J gene: TRBJ1-1; clone size: -; D gene: -; CDR3 DNA: TGTGCCAGCAAGGCAGGGAAGGGGTGGACTTTCTTT; CDR3 protein: CASKAGKGWTFF